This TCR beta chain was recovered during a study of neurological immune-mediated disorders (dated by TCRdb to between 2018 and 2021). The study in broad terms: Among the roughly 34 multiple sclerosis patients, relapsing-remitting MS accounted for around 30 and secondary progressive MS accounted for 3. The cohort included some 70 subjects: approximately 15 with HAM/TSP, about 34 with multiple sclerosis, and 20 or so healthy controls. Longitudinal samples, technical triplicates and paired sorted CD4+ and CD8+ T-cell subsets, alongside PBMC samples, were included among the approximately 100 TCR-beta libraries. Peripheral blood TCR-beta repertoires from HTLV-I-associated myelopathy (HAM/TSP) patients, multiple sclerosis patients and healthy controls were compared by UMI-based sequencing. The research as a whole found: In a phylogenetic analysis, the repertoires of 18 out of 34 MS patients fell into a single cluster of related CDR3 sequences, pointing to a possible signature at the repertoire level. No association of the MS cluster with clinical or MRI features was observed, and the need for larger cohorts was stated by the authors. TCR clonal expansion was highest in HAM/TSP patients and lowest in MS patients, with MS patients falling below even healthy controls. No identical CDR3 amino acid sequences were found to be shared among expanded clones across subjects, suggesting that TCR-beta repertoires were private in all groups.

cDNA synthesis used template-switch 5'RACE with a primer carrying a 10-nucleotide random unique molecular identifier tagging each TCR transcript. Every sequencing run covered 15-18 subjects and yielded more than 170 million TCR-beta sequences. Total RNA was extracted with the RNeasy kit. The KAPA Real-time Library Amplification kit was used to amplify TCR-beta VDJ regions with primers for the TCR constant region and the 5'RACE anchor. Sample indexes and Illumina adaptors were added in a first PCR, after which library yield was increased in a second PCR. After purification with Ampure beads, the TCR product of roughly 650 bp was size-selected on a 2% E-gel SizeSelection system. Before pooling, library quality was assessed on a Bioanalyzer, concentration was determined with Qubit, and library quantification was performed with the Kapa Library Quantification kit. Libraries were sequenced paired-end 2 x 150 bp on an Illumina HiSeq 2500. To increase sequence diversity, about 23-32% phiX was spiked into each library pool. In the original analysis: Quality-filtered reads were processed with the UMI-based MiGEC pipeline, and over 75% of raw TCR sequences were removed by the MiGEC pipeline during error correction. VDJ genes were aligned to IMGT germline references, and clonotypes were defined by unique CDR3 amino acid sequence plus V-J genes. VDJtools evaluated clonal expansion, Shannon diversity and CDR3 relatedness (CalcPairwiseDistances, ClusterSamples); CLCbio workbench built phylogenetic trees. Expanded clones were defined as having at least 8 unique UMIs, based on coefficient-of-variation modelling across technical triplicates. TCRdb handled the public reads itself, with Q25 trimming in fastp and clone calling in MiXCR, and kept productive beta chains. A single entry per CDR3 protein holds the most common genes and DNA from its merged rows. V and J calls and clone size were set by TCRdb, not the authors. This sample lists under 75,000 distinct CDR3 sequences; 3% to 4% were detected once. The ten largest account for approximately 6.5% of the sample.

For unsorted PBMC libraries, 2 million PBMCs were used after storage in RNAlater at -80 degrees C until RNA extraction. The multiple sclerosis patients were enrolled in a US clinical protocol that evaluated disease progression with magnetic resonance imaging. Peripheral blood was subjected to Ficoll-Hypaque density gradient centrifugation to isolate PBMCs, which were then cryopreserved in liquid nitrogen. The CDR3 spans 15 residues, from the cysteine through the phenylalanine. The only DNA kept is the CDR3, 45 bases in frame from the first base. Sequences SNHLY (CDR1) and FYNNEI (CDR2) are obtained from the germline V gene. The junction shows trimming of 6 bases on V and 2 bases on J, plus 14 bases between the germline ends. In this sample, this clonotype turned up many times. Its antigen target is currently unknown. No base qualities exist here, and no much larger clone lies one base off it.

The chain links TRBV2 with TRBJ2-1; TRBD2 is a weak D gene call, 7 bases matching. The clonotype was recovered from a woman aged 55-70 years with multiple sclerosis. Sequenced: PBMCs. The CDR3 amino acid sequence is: CASRGEGGPYNEQFF. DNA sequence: TGTGCCAGCAGGGGGGAGGGGGGCCCCTACAATGAGCAGTTCTTC. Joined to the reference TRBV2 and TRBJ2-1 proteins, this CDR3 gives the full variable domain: EPEVTQTPSHQVTQMGQEVILRCVPISNHLYFYWYRQILGQKVEFLVSFYNNEISEKSEIFDDQFSVERPDGSNFTLKIRSTKLEDSAMYFCASRGEGGPYNEQFFGPGTRLTVL.